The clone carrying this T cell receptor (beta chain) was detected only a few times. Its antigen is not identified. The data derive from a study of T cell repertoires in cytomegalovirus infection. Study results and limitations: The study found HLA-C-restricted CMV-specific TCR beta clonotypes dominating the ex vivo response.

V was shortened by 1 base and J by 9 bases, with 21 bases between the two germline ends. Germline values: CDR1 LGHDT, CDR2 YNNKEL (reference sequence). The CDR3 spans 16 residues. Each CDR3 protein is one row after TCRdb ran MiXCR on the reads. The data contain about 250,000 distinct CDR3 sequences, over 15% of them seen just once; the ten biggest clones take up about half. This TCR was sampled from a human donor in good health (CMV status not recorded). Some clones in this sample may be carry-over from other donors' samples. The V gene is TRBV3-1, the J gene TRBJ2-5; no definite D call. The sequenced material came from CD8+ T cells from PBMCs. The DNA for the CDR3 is TGTGCCAGCAGCCAAGTAGTAGGCGGCCTCCCCGATTCCCAGTACTTC. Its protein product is CASSQVVGGLPDSQYF.